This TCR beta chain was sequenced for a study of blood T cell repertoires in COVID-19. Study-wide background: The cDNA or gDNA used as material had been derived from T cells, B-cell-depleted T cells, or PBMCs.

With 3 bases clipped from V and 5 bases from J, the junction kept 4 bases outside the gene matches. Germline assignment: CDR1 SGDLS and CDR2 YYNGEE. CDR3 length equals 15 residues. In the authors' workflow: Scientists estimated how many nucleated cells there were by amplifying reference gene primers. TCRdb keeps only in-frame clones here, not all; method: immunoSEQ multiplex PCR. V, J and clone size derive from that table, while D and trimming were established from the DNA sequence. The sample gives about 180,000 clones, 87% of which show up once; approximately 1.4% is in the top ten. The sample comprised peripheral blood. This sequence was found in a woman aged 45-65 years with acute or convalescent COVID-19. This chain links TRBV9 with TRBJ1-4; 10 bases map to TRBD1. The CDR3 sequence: CASSAWGQGNEKLFF. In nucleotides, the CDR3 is TGTGCCAGCAGCGCGTGGGGACAGGGGAATGAAAAACTGTTTTTT.